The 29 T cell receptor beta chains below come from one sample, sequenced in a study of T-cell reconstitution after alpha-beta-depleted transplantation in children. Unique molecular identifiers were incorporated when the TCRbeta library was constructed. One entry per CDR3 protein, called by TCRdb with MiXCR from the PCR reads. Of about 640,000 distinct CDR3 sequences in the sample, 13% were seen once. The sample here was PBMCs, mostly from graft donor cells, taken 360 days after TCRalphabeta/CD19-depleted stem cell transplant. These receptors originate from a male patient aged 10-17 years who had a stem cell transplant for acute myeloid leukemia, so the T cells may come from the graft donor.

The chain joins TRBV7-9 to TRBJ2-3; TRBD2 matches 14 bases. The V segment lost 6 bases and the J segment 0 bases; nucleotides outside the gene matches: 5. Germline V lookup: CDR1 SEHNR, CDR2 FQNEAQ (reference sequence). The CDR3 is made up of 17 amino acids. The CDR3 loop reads CASRPGLAGVSTDTQYF. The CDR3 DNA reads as TGTGCCAGCAGGCCGGGACTAGCGGGAGTGAGCACAGATACGCAGTATTTT.

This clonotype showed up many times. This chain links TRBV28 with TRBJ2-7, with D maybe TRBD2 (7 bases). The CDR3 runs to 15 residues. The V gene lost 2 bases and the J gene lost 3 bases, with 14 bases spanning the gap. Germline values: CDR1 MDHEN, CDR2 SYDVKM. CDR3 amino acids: CASSLGGARGYEQYF. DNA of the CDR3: TGTGCCAGCAGTTTAGGGGGGGCCCGCGGCTACGAGCAGTACTTC.

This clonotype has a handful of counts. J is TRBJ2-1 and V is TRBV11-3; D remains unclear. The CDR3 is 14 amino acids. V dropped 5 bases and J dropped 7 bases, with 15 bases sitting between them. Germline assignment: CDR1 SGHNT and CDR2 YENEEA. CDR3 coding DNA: TGTGCCAGCAGCCCCTCGCGTTTGGGGAATGAGCAGTTCTTC. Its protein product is CASSPSRLGNEQFF.

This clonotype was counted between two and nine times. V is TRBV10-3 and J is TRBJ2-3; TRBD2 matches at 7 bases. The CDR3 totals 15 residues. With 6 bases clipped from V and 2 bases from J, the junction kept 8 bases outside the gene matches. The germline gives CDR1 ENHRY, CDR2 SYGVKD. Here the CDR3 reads CAISRLAHPTDTQYF. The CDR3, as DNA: TGTGCCATCAGCAGACTAGCTCACCCCACAGATACGCAGTATTTT.

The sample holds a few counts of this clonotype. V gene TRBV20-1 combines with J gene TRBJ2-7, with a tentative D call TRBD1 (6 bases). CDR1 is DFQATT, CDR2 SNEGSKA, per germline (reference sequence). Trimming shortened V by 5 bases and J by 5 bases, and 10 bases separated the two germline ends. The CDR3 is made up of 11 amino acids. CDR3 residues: CSALDRDEQYF. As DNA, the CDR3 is TGCAGTGCTCTGGACAGAGACGAGCAGTACTTC.

The DNA for the CDR3 is TGTGCCAGCAGCTTACCCCTGGGACAGGGAGAGACCCAGTACTTC. This encodes CASSLPLGQGETQYF. The V gene is TRBV7-8, the J gene TRBJ2-5; 9 positions agree with TRBD1. The CDR3 sequence is 15 residues long. V shed 2 bases and J 4 bases; nucleotides not matched to a gene: 5. Germline assignment: CDR1 SGHVS and CDR2 FQNEAQ. Looking up the rest from reference TRBV7-8 and TRBJ2-5 gives the full variable domain: GAGVSQSPRYKVAKRGQDVALRCDPISGHVSLFWYQQALGQGPEFLTYFQNEAQLDKSGLPSDRFFAERPEGSVSTLKIQRTQQEDSAVYLCASSLPLGQGETQYFGPGTRLLVL.

The DNA of the CDR3 is TGCGCCAGCAGCCAGGTCGGGACTAGCGGCACAGATACGCAGTATTTT. Its translation is CASSQVGTSGTDTQYF. This chain joins TRBV4-3 and TRBJ2-3; 10 bases fit TRBD2. V trimming: 3 bases; J trimming: 1 base; junction bases outside the gene matches: 4. CDR3 length equals 16 residues. The V gene's germline CDR1 is LGHNA and CDR2 YSLEER.

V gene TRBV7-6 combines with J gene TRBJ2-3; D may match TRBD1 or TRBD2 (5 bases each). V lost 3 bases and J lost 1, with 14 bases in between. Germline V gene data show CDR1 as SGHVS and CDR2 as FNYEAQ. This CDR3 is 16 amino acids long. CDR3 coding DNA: TGTGCCAGCAGCTTGGACCGGGACCCCGGCACAGATACGCAGTATTTT. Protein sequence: CASSLDRDPGTDTQYF.

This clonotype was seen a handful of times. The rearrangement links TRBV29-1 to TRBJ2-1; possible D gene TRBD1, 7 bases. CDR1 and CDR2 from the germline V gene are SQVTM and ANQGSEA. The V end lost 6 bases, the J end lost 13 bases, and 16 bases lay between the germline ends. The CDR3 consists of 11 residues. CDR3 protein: CSVSSQGGQFF. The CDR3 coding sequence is TGCAGCGTATCTTCGCAGGGGGGACAGTTCTTC.

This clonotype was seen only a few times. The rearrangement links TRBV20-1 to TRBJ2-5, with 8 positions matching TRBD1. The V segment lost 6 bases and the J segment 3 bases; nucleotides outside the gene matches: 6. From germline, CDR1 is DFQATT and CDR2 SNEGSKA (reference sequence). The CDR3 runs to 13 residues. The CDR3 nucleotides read TGCAGTGCCTACCCAGGGGGCGAAGAGACCCAGTACTTC. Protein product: CSAYPGGEETQYF.

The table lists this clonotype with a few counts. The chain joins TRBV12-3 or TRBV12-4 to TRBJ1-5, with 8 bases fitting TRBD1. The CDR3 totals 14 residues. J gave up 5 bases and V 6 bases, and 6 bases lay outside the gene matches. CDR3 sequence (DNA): TGTGCCAGCAGATGGGGCAGGGGGCATCAGCCCCAGCATTTT. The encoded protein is CASRWGRGHQPQHF.

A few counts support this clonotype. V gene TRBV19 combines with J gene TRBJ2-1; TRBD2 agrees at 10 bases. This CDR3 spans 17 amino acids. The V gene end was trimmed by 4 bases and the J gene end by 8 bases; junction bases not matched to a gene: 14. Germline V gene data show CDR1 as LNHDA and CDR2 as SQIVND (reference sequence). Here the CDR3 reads CASSTFSGRGPVDEQFF. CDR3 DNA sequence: TGTGCCAGTAGTACCTTCAGCGGGAGGGGGCCCGTGGATGAGCAGTTCTTC.

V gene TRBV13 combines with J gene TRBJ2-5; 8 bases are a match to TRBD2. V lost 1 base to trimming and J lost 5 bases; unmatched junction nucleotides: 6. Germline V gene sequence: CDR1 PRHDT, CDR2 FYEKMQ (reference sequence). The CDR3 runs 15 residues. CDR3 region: CASSLVREGQETQYF. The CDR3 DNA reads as TGTGCCAGCAGCTTAGTCCGGGAGGGCCAGGAGACCCAGTACTTC.

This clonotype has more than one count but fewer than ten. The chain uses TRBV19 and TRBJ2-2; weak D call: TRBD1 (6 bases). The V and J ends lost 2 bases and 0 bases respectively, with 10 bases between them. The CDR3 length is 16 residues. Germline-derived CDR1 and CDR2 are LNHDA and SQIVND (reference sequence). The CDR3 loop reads CASSIPGATNTGELFF. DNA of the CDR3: TGTGCCAGTAGTATACCAGGGGCGACGAACACCGGGGAGCTGTTTTTT.

The chain's CDR3 is CSARAGTDSGNTIYF. CDR3 nucleotides: TGCAGTGCCCGAGCCGGGACGGACTCTGGAAACACCATATATTTT. The V and J genes are TRBV20-1 and TRBJ1-3, with D tentatively TRBD1 (5 bases). The CDR3 runs to 15 residues. Trimming removed 6 bases from V and 0 bases from J, with 15 bases in between. From germline, CDR1 is DFQATT and CDR2 SNEGSKA (reference sequence).

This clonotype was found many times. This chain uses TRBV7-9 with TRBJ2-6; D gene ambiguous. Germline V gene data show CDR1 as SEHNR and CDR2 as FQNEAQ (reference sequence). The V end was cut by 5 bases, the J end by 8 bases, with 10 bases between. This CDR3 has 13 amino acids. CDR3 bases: TGTGCCAGCAGCGTAGGGTTTACCAACGTCCTGACTTTC. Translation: CASSVGFTNVLTF.

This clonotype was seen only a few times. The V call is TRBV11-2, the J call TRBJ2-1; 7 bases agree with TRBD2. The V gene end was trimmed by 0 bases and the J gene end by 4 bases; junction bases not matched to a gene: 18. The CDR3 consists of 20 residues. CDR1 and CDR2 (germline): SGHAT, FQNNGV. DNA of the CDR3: TGTGCCAGCAGCTTAGATCCAGGGTGGGCGGGAGACACGGTGTACAATGAGCAGTTCTTC. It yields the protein CASSLDPGWAGDTVYNEQFF.

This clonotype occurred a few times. The CDR3 spells CSVTGQGVIQETQYF. In nucleotides, the CDR3 is TGCAGCGTTACGGGACAGGGGGTGATCCAAGAGACCCAGTACTTC. This chain links TRBV29-1 with TRBJ2-5; 11 positions match TRBD1. V was pared by 5 bases and J by 1 base, with 6 bases of the junction left unmatched. This CDR3 is 15 amino acids long. Germline CDR1 is SQVTM and CDR2 is ANQGSEA.

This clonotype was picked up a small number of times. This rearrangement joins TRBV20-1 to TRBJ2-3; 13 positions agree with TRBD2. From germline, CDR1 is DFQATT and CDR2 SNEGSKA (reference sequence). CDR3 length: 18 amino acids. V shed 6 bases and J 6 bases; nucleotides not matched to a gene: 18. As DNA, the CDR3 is TGCAGTGCAACTCCGGGACTAGCGGGACCATTGTTATTGGATACGCAGTATTTT. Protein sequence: CSATPGLAGPLLLDTQYF.

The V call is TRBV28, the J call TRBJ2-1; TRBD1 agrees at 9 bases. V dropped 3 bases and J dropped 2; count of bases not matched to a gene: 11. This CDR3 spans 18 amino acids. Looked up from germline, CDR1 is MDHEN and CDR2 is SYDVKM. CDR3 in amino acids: CASSLPKGQGMPYNEQFF. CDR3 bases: TGTGCCAGCAGTTTGCCGAAGGGACAGGGCATGCCCTACAATGAGCAGTTCTTC. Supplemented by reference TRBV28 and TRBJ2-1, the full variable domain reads DVKVTQSSRYLVKRTGEKVFLECVQDMDHENMFWYRQDPGLGLRLIYFSYDVKMKEKGDIPEGYSVSREKKERFSLILESASTNQTSMYLCASSLPKGQGMPYNEQFFGPGTRLTVL.

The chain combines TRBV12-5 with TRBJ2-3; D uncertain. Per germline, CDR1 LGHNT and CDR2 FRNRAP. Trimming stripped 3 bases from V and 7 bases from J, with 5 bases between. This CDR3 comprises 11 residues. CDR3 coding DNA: TGTGCTAGTGGTTTCCATAATACGCAGTATTTT. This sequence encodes CASGFHNTQYF.

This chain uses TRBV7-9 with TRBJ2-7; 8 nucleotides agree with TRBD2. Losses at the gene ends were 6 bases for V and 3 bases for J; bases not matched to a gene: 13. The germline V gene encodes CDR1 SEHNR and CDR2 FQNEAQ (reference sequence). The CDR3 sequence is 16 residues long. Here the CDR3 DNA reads TGTGCCAGCAGTCAATTAGCGGGAAATACGGTCTACGAGCAGTACTTC. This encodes CASSQLAGNTVYEQYF.

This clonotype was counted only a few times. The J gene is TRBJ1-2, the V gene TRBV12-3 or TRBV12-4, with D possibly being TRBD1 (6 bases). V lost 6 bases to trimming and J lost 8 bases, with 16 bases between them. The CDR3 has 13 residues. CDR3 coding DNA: TGTGCCAGCAGCATCACAGGGCTGGGAGGCTACACCTTC. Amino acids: CASSITGLGGYTF.

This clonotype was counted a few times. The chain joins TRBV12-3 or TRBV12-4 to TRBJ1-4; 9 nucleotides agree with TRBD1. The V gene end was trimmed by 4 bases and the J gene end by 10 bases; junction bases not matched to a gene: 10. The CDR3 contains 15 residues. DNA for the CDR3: TGTGCCAGCAGTTCAAGACAGGGGGGAGAGAGAAAACTGTTTTTT. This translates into CASSSRQGGERKLFF.

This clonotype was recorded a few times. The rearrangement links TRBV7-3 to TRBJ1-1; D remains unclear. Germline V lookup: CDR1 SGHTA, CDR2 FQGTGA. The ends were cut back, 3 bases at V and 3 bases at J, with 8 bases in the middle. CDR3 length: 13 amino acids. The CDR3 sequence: CASSFHSYTEAFF. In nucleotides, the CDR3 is TGTGCCAGCAGCTTCCACAGTTACACTGAAGCTTTCTTT.

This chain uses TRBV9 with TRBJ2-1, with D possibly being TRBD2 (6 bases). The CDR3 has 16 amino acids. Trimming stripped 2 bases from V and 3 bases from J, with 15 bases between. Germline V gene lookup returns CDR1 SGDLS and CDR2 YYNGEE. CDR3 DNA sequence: TGTGCCAGCAGCGTGAAGGCCCTAGCGCGCTACAATGAGCAGTTCTTC. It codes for CASSVKALARYNEQFF.

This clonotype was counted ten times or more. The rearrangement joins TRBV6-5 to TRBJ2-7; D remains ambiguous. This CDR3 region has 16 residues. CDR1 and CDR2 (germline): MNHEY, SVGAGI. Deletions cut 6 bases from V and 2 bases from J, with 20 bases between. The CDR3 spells CASSYIMSGRAYEQYF. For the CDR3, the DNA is TGTGCCAGCAGCTACATTATGTCCGGCAGAGCCTACGAGCAGTACTTC.

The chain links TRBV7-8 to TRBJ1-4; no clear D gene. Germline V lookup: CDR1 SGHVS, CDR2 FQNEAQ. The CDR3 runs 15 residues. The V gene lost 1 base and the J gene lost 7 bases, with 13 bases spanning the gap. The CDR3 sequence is CASSLVRGVGEKLFF. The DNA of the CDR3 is TGTGCCAGCAGCTTAGTACGTGGAGTGGGTGAAAAACTGTTTTTT.

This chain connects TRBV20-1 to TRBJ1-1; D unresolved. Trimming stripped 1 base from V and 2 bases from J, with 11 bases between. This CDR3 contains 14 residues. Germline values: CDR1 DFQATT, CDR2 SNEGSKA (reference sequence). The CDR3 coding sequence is TGCAGTGCTAGAGCGTTACCAGAAAACACTGAAGCTTTCTTT. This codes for CSARALPENTEAFF.